Listed below are T cell receptor beta chains from one sample, sequenced in a study of PD-L1 blockade in urothelial cancer. Clones were read by immunoSEQ multiplex PCR, and TCRdb kept only the in-frame ones, dropping some. This repertoire shows under 90,000 clones, 90% to 95% found once; its top ten account for roughly 9.4%. The specimen comprised PBMCs, sampled around atezolizumab (anti-PD-L1) treatment. These receptor sequences come from a man aged 60-69 years with urothelial cancer. The CDR3 runs from the conserved cysteine through the conserved F or W. A D gene is named only where the DNA matches it firmly. Clone size, where shown, is once, few, many, or a class for clones that have expanded.

>once|TRBD1|TRBJ2-3|TRBV9
CASSLTGSSGRTDTQYF
TGTGCCAGCAGCTTGACAGGGTCGAGCGGACGCACAGATACGCAGTATTTT
>-|TRBD2|TRBJ2-5|TRBV9
CASSVSSGGAGETQYF
TGTGCCAGCAGCGTCAGCAGCGGGGGGGCAGGGGAGACCCAGTACTTC
>once|-|TRBJ2-5|TRBV18
CASSPDSSQKAQYF
TGTGCCAGCTCACCGGACAGTTCTCAAAAGGCCCAGTACTTC
>-|-|TRBJ1-5|TRBV6-1
CASSEKRLGSGNQPQHF
TGTGCCAGCAGTGAAAAACGTTTGGGCTCAGGCAATCAGCCCCAGCATTTT
>-|-|TRBJ2-3|TRBV5-1
CASSYPGSGNTQYF
TGCGCCAGCAGCTACCCGGGATCGGGAAATACGCAGTATTTT
>-|TRBD2|TRBJ2-3|TRBV18
CASSPGLAGVLYTDTQYF
TGTGCCAGCTCCCCGGGGCTAGCGGGAGTGCTATACACAGATACGCAGTATTTT
>once|TRBD1|TRBJ1-5|TRBV30
CAWSTGVGQPQHF
TGTGCCTGGAGTACAGGGGTGGGACAGCCCCAGCATTTT
>-|TRBD1|TRBJ2-7|TRBV28
CASSLLGTGLSEQYF
TGTGCCAGCAGTTTACTCGGGACAGGGTTGTCCGAGCAGTACTTC
>-|TRBD1|TRBJ2-2|TRBV7-3
CASSRQGASNTGELFF
TGTGCCAGCAGTAGACAGGGGGCGTCGAACACCGGGGAGCTGTTTTTT
>few|TRBD1|TRBJ1-3|TRBV7-2
CASSPTGQGGNTIYF
TGTGCCAGCAGCCCGACGGGACAGGGAGGCAACACCATATATTTT
>once|-|TRBJ1-6|TRBV25-1
CASSAGGYNSPLHF
TGTGCCAGCAGTGCAGGCGGGTATAATTCACCCCTCCACTTT
>-|-|TRBJ2-7|TRBV9
CASSPPAGSYEQYF
TGTGCCAGCAGCCCCCCTGCGGGGTCCTACGAGCAGTACTTC
>once|-|TRBJ2-7|TRBV15
CATSRETDSYEQYF
TGTGCCACCAGCAGAGAGACAGACTCCTACGAGCAGTACTTC
>-|-|TRBJ2-5|TRBV6-1
CASCELAQETQYF
TGTGCCAGCTGTGAGCTAGCCCAAGAGACCCAGTACTTC
>-|-|TRBJ2-5|TRBV5-1
CASSFGAAEETQYF
TGCGCCAGCAGCTTCGGAGCGGCAGAAGAGACCCAGTACTTC